A selection of T cell receptor beta chains follows, all from one sample in a study of blood T cell repertoires in COVID-19. Repertoires were generated with immunoSEQ multiplex PCR, while TCRdb's copy carries only in-frame clones and drops some. The data show tens of thousands of clones, with around nine tenths seen just once and 7.5% to 9.5% held by the top ten. The material sequenced was peripheral blood. These receptor sequences come from a woman between 70 and 85 years old with active COVID-19. Both conserved end residues are part of each CDR3. The D gene is left open where the match is weak. Size is omitted from some rows. Given values are once, few, many or a class for expanded clones.

TRBV28,TRBJ1-2,-,-,CASYEAGGYTF,TGTGCCAGTTACGAGGCTGGGGGCTACACCTTC
TRBV30,TRBJ2-1,once,-,CAWSWTGRDEQFF,TGTGCCTGGAGTTGGACAGGGAGGGATGAGCAGTTCTTC
TRBV7-8,TRBJ2-1,-,-,CASSLSSAGYNEQFF,TGTGCCAGCAGCTTAAGCTCTGCGGGGTACAATGAGCAGTTCTTC
TRBV5-5,TRBJ1-1,-,TRBD1,CASSPGTGRSGTEAFF,TGTGCCAGCAGCCCAGGGACAGGGAGATCGGGCACTGAAGCTTTCTTT
TRBV18,TRBJ1-4,-,-,CASSPGARHEKLFF,TGTGCCAGCTCACCTGGGGCCCGGCACGAAAAACTGTTTTTT
TRBV19,TRBJ2-1,-,TRBD1,CASRPGQGWDEQFF,TGTGCCAGTAGGCCGGGACAGGGTTGGGATGAGCAGTTCTTC
TRBV2,TRBJ2-2,once,TRBD2,CASSVTSGRVAGELFF,TGTGCCAGCAGCGTCACTAGCGGGAGAGTTGCCGGGGAGCTGTTTTTT
TRBV11-2,TRBJ2-1,-,TRBD2,CASSNAGGAYNEQFF,TGTGCCAGCAGCAATGCGGGAGGAGCGTACAATGAGCAGTTCTTC
TRBV24-1,TRBJ2-7,-,TRBD1,CATSDRYDRGHYEQYF,TGTGCCACCAGTGACCGATACGACAGGGGGCACTACGAGCAGTACTTC
TRBV7-9,TRBJ1-2,-,TRBD1,CASRLGTPPGQSYGYTF,TGTGCCAGCAGATTGGGGACTCCTCCGGGACAGAGCTATGGCTACACCTTC
TRBV12-5,TRBJ1-2,-,TRBD1,CASALTGSYGYTF,TGTGCTAGTGCCTTGACAGGGAGCTATGGCTACACCTTC
TRBV5-1,TRBJ2-1,-,-,CASSLNVGSSYNEQFF,TGCGCCAGCAGCTTAAACGTAGGGAGCTCCTACAATGAGCAGTTCTTC
TRBV28,TRBJ1-2,-,-,CASSLKLNYGYTF,TGTGCCAGCAGTTTAAAACTTAACTATGGCTACACCTTC
TRBV19,TRBJ2-7,-,TRBD2,CASSSGRESHEQYF,TGTGCCAGTAGTAGCGGGCGGGAGAGCCACGAGCAGTACTTC
TRBV14,TRBJ1-2,-,-,CASSQETGFLGYTF,TGTGCCAGCAGCCAGGAAACAGGGTTCTTGGGCTACACCTTC
TRBV11-3,TRBJ2-5,-,TRBD2,CASSLGTSGSYTQETQYF,TGTGCCAGCAGCCTTGGGACTAGCGGGAGTTATACCCAAGAGACCCAGTACTTC
TRBV28,TRBJ1-5,-,-,CASRRSDNNQPQHF,TGTGCCAGCAGAAGATCGGACAACAATCAGCCCCAGCATTTT
TRBV5-4,TRBJ2-5,-,-,CASSLMNKAVGETQYF,TGTGCCAGCAGCTTGATGAATAAAGCGGTGGGAGAGACCCAGTACTTC
TRBV5-6,TRBJ1-2,once,-,CASSLEGKPRGYTF,TGTGCCAGCAGCTTAGAGGGCAAACCCCGGGGCTACACCTTC
TRBV28,TRBJ1-1,-,TRBD1,CASSFRDRGFKAFF,TGTGCCAGCAGTTTCAGGGACAGGGGCTTTAAAGCTTTCTTT
TRBV27,TRBJ1-3,-,-,CASRRSGGGNTIYF,TGTGCCAGCCGTCGGTCGGGGGGCGGGAACACCATATATTTT
TRBV12-3/TRBV12-4,TRBJ1-1,-,TRBD1,CASRTGDWTEAFF,TGTGCCAGCAGGACAGGGGATTGGACTGAAGCTTTCTTT
TRBV28,TRBJ2-1,-,TRBD2,CASSSRGLAGVFNEQFF,TGTGCCAGCAGTTCCCGTGGACTAGCGGGAGTATTCAATGAGCAGTTCTTC
TRBV5-4,TRBJ2-7,-,TRBD2,CASSLWLAETYEQYF,TGTGCCAGCAGCCTCTGGCTAGCGGAAACCTACGAGCAGTACTTC
TRBV12-3/TRBV12-4,TRBJ2-2,-,-,CASVLGRDGELFF,TGTGCCAGCGTCCTGGGGCGAGACGGGGAGCTGTTTTTT
TRBV7-3,TRBJ1-2,once,-,CASSLGGGDGYTF,TGTGCCAGCAGCTTAGGAGGAGGGGACGGCTACACCTTC
TRBV9,TRBJ2-4,-,TRBD1,CASSAGQGVAKNIQYF,TGTGCCAGCAGCGCGGGACAGGGAGTAGCCAAAAACATTCAGTACTTC
TRBV4-1,TRBJ1-2,-,TRBD1,CASSPGQGFDYGYTF,TGCGCCAGCAGCCCGGGACAGGGGTTCGACTATGGCTACACCTTC
TRBV5-4,TRBJ2-1,-,TRBD1,CASSVGQLGDEQFF,TGTGCCAGCAGTGTGGGACAGCTGGGGGATGAGCAGTTCTTC
TRBV6-5,TRBJ2-3,-,TRBD2,CASSSSGDTQYF,TGTGCCAGCAGTTCTAGCGGAGATACGCAGTATTTT
TRBV6-5,TRBJ2-3,-,-,CASSRDTSTDTQYF,TGTGCCAGCAGCCGGGACACTAGCACAGATACGCAGTATTTT
TRBV5-1,TRBJ2-1,-,TRBD2,CASSSGLAGVSGRNEQFF,TGCGCCAGCAGCTCGGGACTAGCGGGAGTCTCGGGGAGGAATGAGCAGTTCTTC
TRBV25-1,TRBJ2-7,-,TRBD2,CASSEYSGGYEQYF,TGTGCCAGCAGTGAATATTCGGGGGGCTACGAGCAGTACTTC
TRBV10-3,TRBJ1-1,-,TRBD1,CAISPGGATEAFF,TGTGCCATCAGCCCAGGGGGTGCGACTGAAGCTTTCTTT
TRBV27,TRBJ2-7,-,TRBD2,CASSLYLRLAGDIHEQYF,TGTGCCAGCAGTTTATACCTCAGACTAGCGGGAGATATCCACGAGCAGTACTTC
TRBV6-5,TRBJ2-7,-,-,CASSRTYTRNEQYF,TGTGCCAGCAGCCGGACCTACACTAGGAACGAGCAGTACTTC
TRBV15,TRBJ1-1,-,-,CATSRDQRGPEAFF,TGTGCCACCAGCAGAGATCAGCGGGGACCTGAAGCTTTCTTT
TRBV28,TRBJ2-3,-,TRBD2,CASSFTSAGDTQYF,TGTGCCAGCAGTTTTACTAGCGCGGGAGATACGCAGTATTTT
TRBV5-1,TRBJ2-2,-,TRBD1,CASSFTGGDTGELFF,TGCGCCAGCAGCTTCACAGGGGGCGACACCGGGGAGCTGTTTTTT
TRBV12-3/TRBV12-4,TRBJ1-2,-,-,CASSQSFGDGYTF,TGTGCCAGCAGCCAGTCGTTCGGGGATGGCTACACCTTC
TRBV30,TRBJ1-2,-,-,CAWGPPGVGNYGYTF,TGTGCCTGGGGGCCCCCAGGGGTAGGCAACTATGGCTACACCTTC
TRBV27,TRBJ2-5,-,-,CASSSQGETQYF,TGTGCCAGCAGTTCCCAGGGGGAGACCCAGTACTTC
TRBV19,TRBJ2-7,-,TRBD2,CASSMGLAGIISSYEQYF,TGTGCCAGTAGTATGGGCCTAGCGGGGATCATTAGCTCCTACGAGCAGTACTTC
TRBV7-6,TRBJ2-1,-,TRBD2,CASSLAEGTRGDEQFF,TGTGCCAGCAGCTTAGCGGAGGGGACTAGGGGCGATGAGCAGTTCTTC
TRBV28,TRBJ2-1,-,TRBD2,CASSYGLAGGYEQFF,TGTGCCAGCAGTTACGGACTAGCGGGAGGGTATGAGCAGTTCTTC
TRBV14,TRBJ1-1,-,TRBD1,CASSQAPGTGGSELSAFF,TGTGCCAGCAGCCAGGCCCCCGGGACAGGGGGCTCGGAGCTGTCGGCTTTCTTT
TRBV28,TRBJ2-2,-,-,CASSPRSVTGELFF,TGTGCCAGCAGTCCCCGGAGCGTCACCGGGGAGCTGTTTTTT
TRBV7-8,TRBJ1-3,-,-,CASSPRGGNTIYF,TGTGCCAGCAGCCCCCGAGGTGGAAACACCATATATTTT